This TCR beta chain stems from a study of T-cell memory formation after mild COVID-19. In germline, CDR1 is SEHNR, CDR2 FQNEAQ (reference sequence). V lost 5 bases and J 5 bases, leaving 14 bases between the germline ends. The length of the CDR3 is 14 residues. TCRdb called the 5' RACE reads again in MiXCR, with one record for every CDR3 protein. The top ten hold 20% to 25% of the sample, which has about 430,000 distinct CDR3 sequences, 18% seen once. The sequence was obtained from a young man who had mild COVID-19 (a few samples of this study predate the infection). Cell type and time point are not known. The rearrangement links TRBV7-9 to TRBJ2-3; the D gene could be TRBD1 or TRBD2 (5 bases each). The sequenced sample was PBMCs or a T cell subset sorted from them (not recorded which). CDR3 coding DNA: TGTGCCAGCAGCCTGGGACGGGGAATAGATACGCAGTATTTT. The encoded protein is CASSLGRGIDTQYF.